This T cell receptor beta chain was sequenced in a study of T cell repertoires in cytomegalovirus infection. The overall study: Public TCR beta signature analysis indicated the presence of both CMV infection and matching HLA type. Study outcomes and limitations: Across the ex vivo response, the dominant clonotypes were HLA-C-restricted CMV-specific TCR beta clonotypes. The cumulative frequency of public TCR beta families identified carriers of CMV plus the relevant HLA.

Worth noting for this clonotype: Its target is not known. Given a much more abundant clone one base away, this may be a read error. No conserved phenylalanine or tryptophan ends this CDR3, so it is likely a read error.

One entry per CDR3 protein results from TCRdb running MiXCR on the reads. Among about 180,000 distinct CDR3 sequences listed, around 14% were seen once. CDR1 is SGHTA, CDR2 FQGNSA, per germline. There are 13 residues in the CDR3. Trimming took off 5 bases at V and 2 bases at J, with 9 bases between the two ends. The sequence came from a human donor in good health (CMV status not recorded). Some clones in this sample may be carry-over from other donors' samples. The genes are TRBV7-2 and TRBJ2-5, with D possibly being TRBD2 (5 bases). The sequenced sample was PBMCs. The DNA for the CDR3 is TGTGCCAGCAGCCGAGGGCTACAAGAGACCCAGTACTCC. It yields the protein CASSRGLQETQYS.